The 8 T cell receptor beta chains below were found in one sample sequenced in a study of blood T cell repertoires in COVID-19. Only in-frame clones appear in the TCRdb table, and some are missing; sequencing was by immunoSEQ multiplex PCR. The sample yields 30,000 to 40,000 clones, around 87% seen once. Sample: peripheral blood. Every receptor here comes from a man aged 50 to 60 with active or convalescent COVID-19.

The chain has TRBV23-1 and TRBJ2-5; a possible D gene is TRBD1 (5 bases). TRBV23-1 is filed as an ORF, its function uncertain. Deletions cut 6 bases from V and 5 bases from J, with 22 bases between. CDR3 length: 16 amino acids. CDR3 sequence: CASSPSGFSEAETQYF. The CDR3 DNA is TGCGCCAGCAGCCCATCAGGGTTCAGTGAAGCCGAGACCCAGTACTTC.

This clone was recorded only once. The chain combines TRBV4-3 with TRBJ2-7; 11 bases fit TRBD2. The CDR3 loop spans 16 amino acids. Germline V CDR1 and CDR2: LGHNA, YSLEER. V shed 1 base, J shed 4 bases, and the junction held 6 bases outside the gene matches. The CDR3 sequence: CASSQGLAGHLYEQYF. DNA for the CDR3: TGCGCCAGCAGCCAAGGACTAGCGGGACACCTATACGAGCAGTACTTC.

This clone was found once. CDR3 loop: CASSQEASGANVLTF. The CDR3 region has the DNA TGCGCCAGCAGCCAAGAGGCCTCTGGGGCCAACGTCCTGACTTTC. The rearrangement links TRBV4-3 to TRBJ2-6; D gene uncertain. CDR1 and CDR2 from the germline V gene are LGHNA and YSLEER. The CDR3 runs 15 residues. Deletions cut 0 bases from V and 0 bases from J, with 3 bases between.

This clone was detected only once. CDR3 loop: CASSPRETQYF. The CDR3 DNA sequence: TGTGCCAGCAGCCCGCGTGAGACCCAGTACTTC. The V call is TRBV7-8, the J call TRBJ2-5, with D unresolved. The CDR3 has 11 amino acids. Per the germline V gene, CDR1 is SGHVS and CDR2 is FQNEAQ. V gave up 5 bases and J gave up 5 bases, with 6 bases separating them.

V is TRBV18 and J is TRBJ2-7, with a weak D call TRBD1 (5 bases). CDR1 is KGHSH, CDR2 LQKENI, per germline. V lost 2 bases and J 2 bases, leaving 7 bases between the germline ends. CDR3 length equals 13 residues. The CDR3 sequence is CASSPGRAYEQYF. The CDR3 region has the DNA TGTGCCAGCTCACCAGGCAGGGCCTACGAGCAGTACTTC.

V is TRBV28 and J is TRBJ2-4; perhaps TRBD1 as D (6 bases). This CDR3 region has 16 residues. CDR1 and CDR2 from the germline V gene are MDHEN and SYDVKM. Deletions cut 3 bases from V and 0 bases from J, with 12 bases between. As DNA, the CDR3 is TGTGCCAGCAGTTTGCAGGGGTACCTAGCCAAAAACATTCAGTACTTC. This encodes CASSLQGYLAKNIQYF.

The chain has TRBV5-1 and TRBJ2-7, with TRBD2 matching 7 bases. Germline V gene sequence: CDR1 SGHRS, CDR2 YFSETQ. J gave up 4 bases and V 4 bases, and 11 bases lay outside the gene matches. This CDR3 comprises 15 residues. CDR3: CASSEQSGTLYEQYF. CDR3 coding DNA: TGCGCCAGCAGCGAACAGAGCGGGACCTTATACGAGCAGTACTTC. Looking up the rest from reference TRBV5-1 and TRBJ2-7 gives the full variable domain: KAGVTQTPRYLIKTRGQQVTLSCSPISGHRSVSWYQQTPGQGLQFLFEYFSETQRNKGNFPGRFSGRQFSNSRSEMNVSTLELGDSALYLCASSEQSGTLYEQYFGPGTRLTVT.

A single count supports this clone. The V and J genes are TRBV7-9 and TRBJ2-5, with D hard to call. Trimming pared 6 bases from V and 0 bases from J, leaving 5 bases between. Germline V lookup: CDR1 SEHNR, CDR2 FQNEAQ (reference sequence). CDR3 length equals 12 residues. The CDR3 DNA reads TGTGCCAGCAGTCGGTACCAAGAGACCCAGTACTTC. Translation: CASSRYQETQYF.